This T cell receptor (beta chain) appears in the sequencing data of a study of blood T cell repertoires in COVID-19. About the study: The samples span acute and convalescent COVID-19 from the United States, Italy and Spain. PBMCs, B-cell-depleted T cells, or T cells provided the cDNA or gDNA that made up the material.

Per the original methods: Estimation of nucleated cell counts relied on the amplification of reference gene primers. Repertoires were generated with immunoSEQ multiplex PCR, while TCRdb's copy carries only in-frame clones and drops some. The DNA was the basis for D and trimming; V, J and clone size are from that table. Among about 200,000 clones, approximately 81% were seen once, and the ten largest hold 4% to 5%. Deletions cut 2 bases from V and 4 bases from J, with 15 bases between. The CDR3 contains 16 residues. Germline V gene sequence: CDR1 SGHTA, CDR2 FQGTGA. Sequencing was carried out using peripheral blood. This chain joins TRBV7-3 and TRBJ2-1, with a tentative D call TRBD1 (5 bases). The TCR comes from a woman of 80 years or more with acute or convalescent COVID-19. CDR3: CASSLFGQGLYNEQFF. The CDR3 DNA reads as TGTGCCAGCAGCTTATTTGGGCAGGGCCTATACAATGAGCAGTTCTTC. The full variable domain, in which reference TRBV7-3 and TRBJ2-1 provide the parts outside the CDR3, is GAGVSQTPSNKVTEKGKYVELRCDPISGHTALYWYRQSLGQGPEFLIYFQGTGAADDSGLPNDRFFAVRPEGSVSTLKIQRTERGDSAVYLCASSLFGQGLYNEQFFGPGTRLTVL.